The T cell receptor (beta chain) described here comes from a study of blood T cell repertoires in COVID-19. Study at large: Sample material is recorded as cDNA or gDNA derived from T cells, B-cell-depleted T cells, or PBMCs.

Generated by immunoSEQ multiplex PCR, the TCRdb table keeps only in-frame clones and is missing some. Among about 270,000 clones, approximately 91% were seen once, and the ten largest hold about 2.3%. From germline, CDR1 is SGHTA and CDR2 FQGNSA. This CDR3 is 13 amino acids long. With V trimmed by 7 bases and J by 4 bases, 4 bases remained unmatched. This clonotype originated in a middle-aged woman with acute COVID-19. This chain joins TRBV7-2 and TRBJ2-7; 10 bases match TRBD2. Input material: PBMCs or T cells enriched from blood (not recorded which). CDR3 loop: CASKASGGYEQYF. The CDR3 region has the DNA TGTGCCAGCAAGGCTAGCGGGGGTTACGAGCAGTACTTC.